This T cell receptor (beta chain) came from a study of T cells in Graves' hyperthyroidism and ophthalmopathy. Study results and limitations: The model's output predicted ophthalmopathy at a median of about 6.5 months prior to onset.

TCR beta CDR3 sequences were amplified from RNA transcripts. First-round RT-PCR targeting the TCR CDR3 was performed with the HTBI primer set. Each CDR3 protein is one row after TCRdb ran MiXCR on the multiplex PCR reads. The repertoire holds about 270,000 distinct CDR3 sequences, about 15% seen once, with around 31% in the top ten. Comments on this clonotype: What it binds is not known.

Clinical symptoms, serum thyroxine, TRAb, thyroid ultrasound and orbital computed tomography informed diagnoses. When hyperthyroidism was first diagnosed, the blood sample was taken, preceding any ophthalmopathy symptoms. Fresh peripheral blood, 7.5 to 10 ml of it, supplied the PBMCs. This CDR3 has 16 amino acids. Germline CDR1 and CDR2: SEHNR and FQNEAQ (reference sequence). V lost 3 bases and J 6 bases, leaving 18 bases between the germline ends. This sequence was found in a woman between 45 and 65 years old with Graves' hyperthyroidism that later progressed to Graves' ophthalmopathy. The chain carries TRBV7-9 and TRBJ1-5; a possible D gene is TRBD1 (5 bases). Sample: blood. The CDR3 sequence is CASSFTGPRGGQPQHF. In nucleotides, the CDR3 is TGTGCCAGCAGCTTTACCGGGCCTCGGGGGGGTCAGCCCCAGCATTTT.